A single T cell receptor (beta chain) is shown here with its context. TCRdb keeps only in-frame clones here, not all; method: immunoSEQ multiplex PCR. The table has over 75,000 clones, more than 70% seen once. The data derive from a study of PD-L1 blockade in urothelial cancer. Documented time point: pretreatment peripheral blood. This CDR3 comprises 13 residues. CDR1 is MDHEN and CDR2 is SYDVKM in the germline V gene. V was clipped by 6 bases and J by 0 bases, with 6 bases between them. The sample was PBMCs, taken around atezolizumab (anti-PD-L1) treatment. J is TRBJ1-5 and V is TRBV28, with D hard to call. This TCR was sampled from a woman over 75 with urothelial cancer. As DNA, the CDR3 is TGTGCCAGCAGGGGCTATAGCAATCAGCCCCAGCATTTT. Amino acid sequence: CASRGYSNQPQHF.